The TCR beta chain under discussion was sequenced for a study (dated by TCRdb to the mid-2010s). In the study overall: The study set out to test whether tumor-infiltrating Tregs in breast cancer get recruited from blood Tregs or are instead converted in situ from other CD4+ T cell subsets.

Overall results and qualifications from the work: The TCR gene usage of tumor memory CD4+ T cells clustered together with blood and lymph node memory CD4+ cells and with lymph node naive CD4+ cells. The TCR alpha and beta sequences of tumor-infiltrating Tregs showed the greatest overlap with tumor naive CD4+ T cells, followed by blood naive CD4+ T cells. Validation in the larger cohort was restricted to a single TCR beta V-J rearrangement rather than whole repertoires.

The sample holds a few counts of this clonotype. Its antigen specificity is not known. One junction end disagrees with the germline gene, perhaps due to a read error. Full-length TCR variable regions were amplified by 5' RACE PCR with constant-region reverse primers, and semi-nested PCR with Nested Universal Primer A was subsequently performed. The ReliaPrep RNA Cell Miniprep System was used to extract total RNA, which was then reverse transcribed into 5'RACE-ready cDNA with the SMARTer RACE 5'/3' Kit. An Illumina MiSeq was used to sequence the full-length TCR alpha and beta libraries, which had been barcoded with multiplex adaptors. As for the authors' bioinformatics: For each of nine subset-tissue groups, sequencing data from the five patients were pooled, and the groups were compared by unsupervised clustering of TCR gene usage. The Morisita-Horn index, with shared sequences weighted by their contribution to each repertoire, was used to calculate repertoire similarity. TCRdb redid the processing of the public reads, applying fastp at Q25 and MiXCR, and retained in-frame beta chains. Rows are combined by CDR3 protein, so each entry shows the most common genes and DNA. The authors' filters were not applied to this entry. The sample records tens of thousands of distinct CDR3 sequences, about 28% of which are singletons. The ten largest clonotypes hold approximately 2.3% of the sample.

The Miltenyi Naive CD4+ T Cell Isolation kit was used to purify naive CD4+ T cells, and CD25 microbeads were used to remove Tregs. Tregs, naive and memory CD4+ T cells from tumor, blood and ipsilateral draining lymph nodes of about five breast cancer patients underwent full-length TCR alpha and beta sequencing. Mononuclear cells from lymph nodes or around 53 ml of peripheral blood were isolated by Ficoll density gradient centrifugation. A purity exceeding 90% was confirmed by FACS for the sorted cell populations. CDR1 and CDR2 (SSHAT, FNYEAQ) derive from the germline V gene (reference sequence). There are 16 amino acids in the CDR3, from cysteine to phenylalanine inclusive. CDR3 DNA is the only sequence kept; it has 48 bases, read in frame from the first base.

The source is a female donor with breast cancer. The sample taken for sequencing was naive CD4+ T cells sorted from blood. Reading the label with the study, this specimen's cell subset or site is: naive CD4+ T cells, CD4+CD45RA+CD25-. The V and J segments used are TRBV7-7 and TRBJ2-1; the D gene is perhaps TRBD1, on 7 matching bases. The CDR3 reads CASSKGGPGAGNEQFF. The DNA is TGTGCTAGCAGCAAAGGGGGCCCGGGAGCTGGCAATGAGCAGTTCTTC.